These 22 T cell receptor beta chains were all obtained from the same sample, sequenced in a study of cytomegalovirus exposure and HLA in healthy donors. The PCR contained 60 Vbeta and 13 Jbeta primers. The repertoire was sequenced with immunoSEQ multiplex PCR; TCRdb's copy has only in-frame clones and lacks some. The sample includes about 77,000 clones, 75% of them seen just once. Sequencing input: PBMCs. The receptor source for this set is a woman in her 40s in good health and CMV-seronegative.

The chain has TRBV9 and TRBJ2-5; D uncertain. The CDR3 spans 15 residues. V was clipped by 0 bases and J by 1 base, with 10 bases between them. CDR1 is SGDLS and CDR2 is YYNGEE in the germline V gene. In DNA form, the CDR3 reads TGTGCCAGCAGCGTAGATGGCAGGATCCAAGAGACCCAGTACTTC. This gives the protein CASSVDGRIQETQYF.

The rearrangement uses TRBV5-1 and TRBJ2-5; 10 nucleotides align to TRBD2. V lost 3 bases and J lost 11; bases outside the gene matches: 7. Germline values: CDR1 SGHRS, CDR2 YFSETQ. The CDR3 runs 13 residues. In DNA, the CDR3 is TGCGCCAGCAGCTGGGGACTAGCGAGGGAGCAGTACTTC. It specifies CASSWGLAREQYF. The whole variable domain, filled in from reference TRBV5-1 and TRBJ2-5, reads KAGVTQTPRYLIKTRGQQVTLSCSPISGHRSVSWYQQTPGQGLQFLFEYFSETQRNKGNFPGRFSGRQFSNSRSEMNVSTLELGDSALYLCASSWGLAREQYFGPGTRLLVL.

The chain combines TRBV30 with TRBJ2-1, with 9 bases matching TRBD1. Germline CDR1 reads GTSNPN; CDR2 reads SVGIG (reference sequence). CDR3 length: 10 amino acids. After removal of 4 bases from V and 16 bases from J, the junction contained 5 bases not matched to a gene. The CDR3 sequence: CAWIGDRVFF. DNA of the CDR3: TGTGCCTGGATAGGGGACAGGGTATTCTTC.

The rearrangement joins TRBV6-1 to TRBJ1-2, with a possible D match to TRBD1 (6 bases). The V gene's germline CDR1 is MNHNS and CDR2 SASEGT. The CDR3 runs to 17 residues. V lost 1 base and J lost 5, with 20 bases in between. Written as DNA, the CDR3 is TGTGCCAGCAGTGAAGGAGACCCTACAGGGTTGGGATATGGCTACACCTTC. Translation gives CASSEGDPTGLGYGYTF.

The chain recombines TRBV29-1 with TRBJ2-7; 7 nucleotides line up with TRBD1. The CDR3 sequence is 13 residues long. V was clipped by 5 bases and J by 1 base; unmatched bases: 5. Germline CDR1 SQVTM, CDR2 ANQGSEA. CDR3 sequence reads: CSVQTGVSYEQYF. The CDR3 DNA follows: TGCAGCGTTCAAACAGGGGTATCCTACGAGCAGTACTTC.

The CDR3 reads CASSYRQGDTGNTIYF. CDR3 coding DNA: TGTGCCAGCAGTTACCGACAGGGCGACACTGGAAACACCATATATTTT. This rearrangement joins TRBV6-5 to TRBJ1-3; 7 bases match TRBD1. The CDR3 sequence is 16 residues long. The germline V gene has CDR1 MNHEY and CDR2 SVGAGI. V lost 2 bases to trimming and J lost 2 bases; unmatched junction nucleotides: 6.

The chain couples TRBV27 to TRBJ1-5; TRBD1 might be the D (6 bases). This CDR3 is built from 16 residues. CDR1 MNHEY and CDR2 SMNVEV come from the germline V gene (reference sequence). V gave up 2 bases and J gave up 6 bases, with 17 bases separating them. The CDR3 DNA sequence: TGTGCCAGCAGTTTACTAGGGCAGGGGAAGGGTCAGCCCCAGCATTTT. Translating it yields CASSLLGQGKGQPQHF.

V usage is TRBV7-2 and J usage is TRBJ2-1, with D tentatively TRBD1 (6 bases). The CDR3 is made up of 15 amino acids. V was trimmed by 0 bases and J by 2 bases, leaving 8 bases between them. Germline CDR1 reads SGHTA; CDR2 reads FQGNSA. The CDR3 is CASSLAGAPYNEQFF. CDR3 nucleotide sequence: TGTGCCAGCAGCTTAGCGGGGGCTCCCTACAATGAGCAGTTCTTC.

The chain links TRBV9 to TRBJ2-1; 7 nucleotides match TRBD1. Germline CDR1 is SGDLS and CDR2 is YYNGEE. This CDR3 has 13 residues. After removal of 4 bases from V and 8 bases from J, the junction contained 6 bases not matched to a gene. CDR3 in amino acids: CASSLTGADEQFF. The DNA of the CDR3 is TGTGCCAGCAGCTTAACAGGGGCTGATGAGCAGTTCTTC. Based on the CDR3 plus reference TRBV9 and TRBJ2-1, the full variable domain is DSGVTQTPKHLITATGQRVTLRCSPRSGDLSVYWYQQSLDQGLQFLIQYYNGEERAKGNILERFSAQQFPDLHSELNLSSLELGDSALYFCASSLTGADEQFFGPGTRLTVL.

This clone was recorded a few times. J is TRBJ2-1 and V is TRBV5-4; TRBD2 matches at 13 bases. Germline V gene data show CDR1 as SGHNT and CDR2 as YYREEE (reference sequence). V dropped 4 bases and J dropped 9; count of bases not matched to a gene: 4. The CDR3 sequence is 14 residues long. The CDR3 here is CASSARTSGSEQFF. In DNA, the CDR3 is TGTGCCAGCAGCGCACGGACTAGCGGGAGTGAGCAGTTCTTC.

A remark on this clone: The sample carries other DNA sequences with the same CDR3. The genes are TRBV5-1 and TRBJ1-2; D possibly corresponds to TRBD1 (5 bases). The CDR3 is 13 amino acids. Germline V gene lookup returns CDR1 SGHRS and CDR2 YFSETQ. With 1 base removed from V and 2 bases from J, the gap between germline ends came to 6 bases. CDR3 DNA sequence: TGCGCCAGCAGCTTGCAGGGAAACTATGGCTACACCTTC. This encodes CASSLQGNYGYTF.

The chain couples TRBV7-3 to TRBJ2-6; D is possibly TRBD1 (5 bases). Per the germline V gene, CDR1 is SGHTA and CDR2 is FQGTGA. The CDR3 has 15 amino acids. The germline V and J ends were trimmed by 4 bases and 1 base, with 8 bases remaining between them. CDR3 in amino acids: CASSYQGSGANVLTF. The CDR3 DNA sequence: TGTGCCAGCAGCTATCAGGGTTCTGGGGCCAACGTCCTGACTTTC.

This clone was recorded a few times. In DNA form, the CDR3 reads TGTGCCAGTAGTCCGTCCTACAGGGGTCTCTATAATTCACCCCTCCACTTT. Translating it yields CASSPSYRGLYNSPLHF. The chain links TRBV19 to TRBJ1-6; 7 bases line up with TRBD1. Germline V lookup: CDR1 LNHDA, CDR2 SQIVND (reference sequence). The CDR3 length is 17 residues. V gave up 5 bases and J gave up 3 bases; unmatched junction bases: 10.

V usage is TRBV2 and J usage is TRBJ2-3; D remains ambiguous. Germline assignment: CDR1 SNHLY and CDR2 FYNNEI. The CDR3 contains 14 residues. The ends were cut back, 4 bases at V and 0 bases at J, with 8 bases in the middle. The CDR3 spells CASSGVTSTDTQYF. In nucleotides, the CDR3 is TGTGCCAGCAGTGGAGTGACTAGCACAGATACGCAGTATTTT.

The gene calls are TRBV5-4 and TRBJ1-5; 7 bases match TRBD1. The trim removed 5 bases at V and 6 bases at J, leaving 11 bases unmatched. Germline CDR1 is SGHNT and CDR2 is YYREEE (reference sequence). This CDR3 contains 15 residues. The chain's CDR3 is CASSVGGGAGQPQHF. CDR3 DNA sequence: TGTGCCAGCAGTGTTGGAGGGGGCGCTGGTCAGCCCCAGCATTTT.

V is TRBV7-9 and J is TRBJ2-2; D possibly corresponds to TRBD1 (7 bases). The CDR3 is 16 amino acids. CDR1 and CDR2 from the germline V gene are SEHNR and FQNEAQ (reference sequence). Trimming took 5 bases from V and 2 from J, leaving 15 bases between them. The CDR3, as DNA: TGTGCCAGCAGCCAATGGAGGGACAGAAACACCGGGGAGCTGTTTTTT. This encodes CASSQWRDRNTGELFF.

This clone showed up just once. The chain carries TRBV28 and TRBJ2-3, with D unclear. The CDR3 has 14 amino acids. Trimming took 5 bases from V and 4 from J, leaving 13 bases between them. Germline V gene data show CDR1 as MDHEN and CDR2 as SYDVKM. The CDR3 protein is CASSPPREADTQYF. The CDR3 nucleotides are TGTGCCAGCAGTCCCCCTCGCGAGGCAGATACGCAGTATTTT.

This clone appeared a single time. The CDR3 coding sequence is TGCGCCAGCAGCTTGGACGCTAGCGGGAGGGGAGGTGAGCAGTTCTTC. This sequence encodes CASSLDASGRGGEQFF. This rearrangement joins TRBV5-1 to TRBJ2-1, with 12 bases identical to TRBD2. The V and J ends lost 0 bases and 9 bases, in that order; junction bases with no gene match: 7. CDR3 length: 16 residues. CDR1 and CDR2 from the germline V gene are SGHRS and YFSETQ.

This clone occurred once. This sequence joins TRBV7-3 and TRBJ1-1; perhaps TRBD1 as D (6 bases). CDR1 and CDR2 (germline): SGHTA, FQGTGA. Between the trimmed V and J ends, which lost 0 bases and 4 bases, there was a span of 6 bases. The CDR3 totals 13 residues. The CDR3 coding sequence is TGTGCCAGCAGCTTAACAGGGGGCACTGAAGCTTTCTTT. Amino acid sequence: CASSLTGGTEAFF.

The rearrangement links TRBV19 to TRBJ1-2; 9 nucleotides align to TRBD1. The length of the CDR3 is 16 residues. With 2 bases clipped from V and 5 bases from J, the junction kept 9 bases outside the gene matches. Per the germline V gene, CDR1 is LNHDA and CDR2 is SQIVND (reference sequence). The CDR3 nucleotides read TGTGCCAGTAGTATAATAGCACAGGGGGCTAGATATGGCTACACCTTC. Translating gives CASSIIAQGARYGYTF.

The genes are TRBV7-6 and TRBJ1-5; D is unclear. This CDR3 spans 16 amino acids. V lost 1 base to trimming and J lost 1 base, with 11 bases between them. Looked up from germline, CDR1 is SGHVS and CDR2 is FNYEAQ. CDR3 sequence (DNA): TGTGCCAGCAGCTTAGGTACGGGGATCAGCAATCAGCCCCAGCATTTT. Encoded protein: CASSLGTGISNQPQHF.

This clone came up once. V gene TRBV12-5 combines with J gene TRBJ1-1; unclear D gene. The CDR3 runs 13 residues. The germline V gene encodes CDR1 LGHNT and CDR2 FRNRAP. CDR3 amino acids: CLSFSYRNTEAFF. The CDR3 region has the DNA TGTCTAAGTTTCTCCTATAGGAACACTGAAGCTTTCTTT.